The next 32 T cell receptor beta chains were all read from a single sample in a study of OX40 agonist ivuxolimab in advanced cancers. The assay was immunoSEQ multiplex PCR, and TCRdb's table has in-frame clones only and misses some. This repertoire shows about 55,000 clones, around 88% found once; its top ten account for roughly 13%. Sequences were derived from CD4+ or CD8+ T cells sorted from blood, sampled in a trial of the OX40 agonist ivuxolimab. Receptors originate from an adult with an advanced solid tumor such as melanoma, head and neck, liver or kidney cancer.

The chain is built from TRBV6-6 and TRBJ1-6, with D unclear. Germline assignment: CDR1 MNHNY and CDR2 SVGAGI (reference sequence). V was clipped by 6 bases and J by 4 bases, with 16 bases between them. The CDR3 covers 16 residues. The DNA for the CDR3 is TGTGCCAGCAGAACGGGAACAGACCTTTATAATTCACCCCTCCACTTT. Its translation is CASRTGTDLYNSPLHF.

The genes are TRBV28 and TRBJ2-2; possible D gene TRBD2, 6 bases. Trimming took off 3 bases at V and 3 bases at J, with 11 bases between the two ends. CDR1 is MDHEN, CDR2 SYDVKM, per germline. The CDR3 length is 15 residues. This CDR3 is CASSLEGADTGELFF. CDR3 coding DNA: TGTGCCAGCAGTTTGGAGGGTGCGGACACCGGGGAGCTGTTTTTT.

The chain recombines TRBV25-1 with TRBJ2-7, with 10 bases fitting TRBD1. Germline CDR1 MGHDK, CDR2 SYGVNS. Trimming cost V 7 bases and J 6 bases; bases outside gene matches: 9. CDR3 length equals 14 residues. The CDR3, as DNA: TGTGCCAGCACTTCCCAGACAGGGGGCATCGAGCAGTACTTC. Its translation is CASTSQTGGIEQYF.

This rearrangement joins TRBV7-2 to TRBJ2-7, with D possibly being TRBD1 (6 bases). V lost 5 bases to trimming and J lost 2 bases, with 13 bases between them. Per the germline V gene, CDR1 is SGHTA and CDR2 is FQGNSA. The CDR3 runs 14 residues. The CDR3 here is CASSGRQVPYEQYF. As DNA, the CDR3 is TGTGCCAGCAGCGGAAGACAGGTCCCCTACGAGCAGTACTTC.

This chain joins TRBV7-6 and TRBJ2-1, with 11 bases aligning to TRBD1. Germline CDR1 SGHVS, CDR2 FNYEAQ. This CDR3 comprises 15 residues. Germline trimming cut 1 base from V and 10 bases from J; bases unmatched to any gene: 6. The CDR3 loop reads CASSLGTGGLEEQFF. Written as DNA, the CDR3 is TGTGCCAGCAGCTTAGGGACAGGGGGCTTGGAGGAGCAGTTCTTC. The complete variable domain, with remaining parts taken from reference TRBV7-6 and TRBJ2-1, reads GAGVSQSPRYKVTKRGQDVALRCDPISGHVSLYWYRQALGQGPEFLTYFNYEAQQDKSGLPNDRFSAERPEGSISTLTIQRTEQRDSAMYRCASSLGTGGLEEQFFGPGTRLTVL.

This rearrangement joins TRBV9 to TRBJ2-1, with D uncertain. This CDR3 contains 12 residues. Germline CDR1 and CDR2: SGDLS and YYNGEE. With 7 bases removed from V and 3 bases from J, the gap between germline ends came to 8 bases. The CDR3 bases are TGTGCCAGCGGCGCCGGCTACAATGAGCAGTTCTTC. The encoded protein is CASGAGYNEQFF.

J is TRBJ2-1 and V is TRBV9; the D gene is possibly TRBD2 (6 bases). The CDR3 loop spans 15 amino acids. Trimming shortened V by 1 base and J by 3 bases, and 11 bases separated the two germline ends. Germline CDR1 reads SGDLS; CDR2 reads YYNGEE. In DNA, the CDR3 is TGTGCCAGCAGCGTATATGCGGGGATCTACAATGAGCAGTTCTTC. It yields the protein CASSVYAGIYNEQFF.

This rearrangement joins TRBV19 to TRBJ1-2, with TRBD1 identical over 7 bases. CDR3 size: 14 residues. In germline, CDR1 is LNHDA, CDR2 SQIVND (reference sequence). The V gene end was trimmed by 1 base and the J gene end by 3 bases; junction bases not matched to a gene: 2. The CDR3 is CASSIVGGHYGYTF. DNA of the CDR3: TGTGCCAGTAGTATAGTAGGGGGCCACTATGGCTACACCTTC.

CDR3 residues: CASSYPQGGYTF. The DNA of the CDR3 is TGTGCCAGCAGTTACCCCCAGGGTGGCTACACCTTC. This chain joins TRBV6-5 and TRBJ1-2; tentatively, D is TRBD1 (5 bases). V was trimmed by 2 bases and J by 7 bases, leaving 8 bases between them. Germline loops: CDR1 MNHEY, CDR2 SVGAGI. The CDR3 length is 12 residues.

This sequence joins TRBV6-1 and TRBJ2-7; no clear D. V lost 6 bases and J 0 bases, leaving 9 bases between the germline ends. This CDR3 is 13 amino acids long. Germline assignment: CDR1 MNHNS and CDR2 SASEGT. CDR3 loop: CASRGLDSYEQYF. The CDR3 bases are TGTGCCAGCAGGGGTTTGGACTCCTACGAGCAGTACTTC.

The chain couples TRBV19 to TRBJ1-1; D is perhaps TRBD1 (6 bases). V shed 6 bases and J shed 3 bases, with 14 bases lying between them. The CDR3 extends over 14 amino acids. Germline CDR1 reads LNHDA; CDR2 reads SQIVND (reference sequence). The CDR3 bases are TGTGCCAGTAGGGAGGGGGGGATAGACACTGAAGCTTTCTTT. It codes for CASREGGIDTEAFF. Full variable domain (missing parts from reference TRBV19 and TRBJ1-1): DGGITQSPKYLFRKEGQNVTLSCEQNLNHDAMYWYRQDPGQGLRLIYYSQIVNDFQKGDIAEGYSVSREKKESFPLTVTSAQKNPTAFYLCASREGGIDTEAFFGQGTRLTVV.

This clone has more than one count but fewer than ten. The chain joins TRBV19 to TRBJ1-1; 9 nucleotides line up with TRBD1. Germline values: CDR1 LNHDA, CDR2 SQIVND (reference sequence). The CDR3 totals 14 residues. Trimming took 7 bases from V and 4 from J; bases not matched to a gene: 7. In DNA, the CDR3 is TGTGCCAGTAACGACCGACAGGGGGGCACTGAAGCTTTCTTT. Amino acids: CASNDRQGGTEAFF.

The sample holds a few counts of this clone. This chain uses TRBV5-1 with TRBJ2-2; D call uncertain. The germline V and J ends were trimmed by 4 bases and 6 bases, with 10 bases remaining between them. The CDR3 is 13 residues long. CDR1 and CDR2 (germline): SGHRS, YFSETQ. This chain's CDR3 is CASSPPDAGELFF. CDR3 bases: TGCGCCAGCAGCCCCCCAGACGCCGGGGAGCTGTTTTTT.

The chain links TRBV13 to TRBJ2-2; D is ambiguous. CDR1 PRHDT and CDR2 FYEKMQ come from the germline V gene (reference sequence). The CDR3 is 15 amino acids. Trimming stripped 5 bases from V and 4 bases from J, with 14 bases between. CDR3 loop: CASSQAPSLTGELFF. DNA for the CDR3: TGTGCCAGCAGCCAGGCCCCAAGCCTCACCGGGGAGCTGTTTTTT.

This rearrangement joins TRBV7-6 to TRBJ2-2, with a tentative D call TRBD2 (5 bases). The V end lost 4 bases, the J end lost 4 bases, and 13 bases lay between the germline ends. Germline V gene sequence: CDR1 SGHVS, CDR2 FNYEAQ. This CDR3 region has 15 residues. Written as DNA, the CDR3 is TGTGCCAGCAGCTCCCGGCACGGAGGCACCGGGGAGCTGTTTTTT. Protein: CASSSRHGGTGELFF.

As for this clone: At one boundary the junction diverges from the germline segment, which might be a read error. In nucleotides, the CDR3 is TGTGCTAGCAGCACCAGGGACACCGGGGAGCTGTTTTTT. This translates into CASSTRDTGELFF. The chain couples TRBV7-7 to TRBJ2-2; possible D gene TRBD1, 5 bases. Germline CDR1 is SSHAT and CDR2 is FNYEAQ (reference sequence). The CDR3 runs to 13 residues.

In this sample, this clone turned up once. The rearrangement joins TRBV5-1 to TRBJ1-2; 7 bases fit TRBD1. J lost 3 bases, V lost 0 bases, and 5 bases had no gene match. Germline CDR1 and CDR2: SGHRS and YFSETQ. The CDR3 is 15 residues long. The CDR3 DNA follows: TGCGCCAGCAGCTTGGCCGGGCAGGGGGACTATGGCTACACCTTC. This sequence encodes CASSLAGQGDYGYTF.

The CDR3 sequence: CASSLQGQGPEKLFF. DNA for the CDR3: TGCGCCAGCAGCTTGCAGGGACAGGGGCCTGAAAAACTGTTTTTT. V gene TRBV5-1 combines with J gene TRBJ1-4; 10 bases map to TRBD1. The germline V gene has CDR1 SGHRS and CDR2 YFSETQ. The CDR3 extends over 15 amino acids. With V trimmed by 1 base and J by 7 bases, 4 bases remained unmatched.

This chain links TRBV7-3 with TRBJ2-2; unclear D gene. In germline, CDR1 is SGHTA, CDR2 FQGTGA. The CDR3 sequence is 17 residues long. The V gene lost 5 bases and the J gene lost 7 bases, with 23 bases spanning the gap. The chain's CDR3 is CASSPSPIRNNLGELFF. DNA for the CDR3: TGTGCCAGCAGCCCCTCCCCTATTAGAAATAACCTCGGGGAGCTGTTTTTT.

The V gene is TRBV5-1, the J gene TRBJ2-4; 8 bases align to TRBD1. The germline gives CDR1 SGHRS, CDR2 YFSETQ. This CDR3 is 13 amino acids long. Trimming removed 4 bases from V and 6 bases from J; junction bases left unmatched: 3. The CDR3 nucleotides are TGCGCCAGCAGCGGTGACAGGGGAAACATTCAGTACTTC. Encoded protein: CASSGDRGNIQYF.

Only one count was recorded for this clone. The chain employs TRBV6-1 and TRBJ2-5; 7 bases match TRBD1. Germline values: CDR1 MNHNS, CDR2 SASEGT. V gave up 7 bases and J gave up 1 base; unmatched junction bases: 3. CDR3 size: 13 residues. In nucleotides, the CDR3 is TGTGCCAGCATCAGGACAGGCCAAGAGACCCAGTACTTC. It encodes CASIRTGQETQYF.

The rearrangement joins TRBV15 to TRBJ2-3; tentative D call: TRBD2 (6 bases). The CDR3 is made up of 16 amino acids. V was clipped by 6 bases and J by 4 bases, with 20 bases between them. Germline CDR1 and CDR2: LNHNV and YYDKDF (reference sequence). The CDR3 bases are TGTGCCACCAGAGGGGTGTGGGGGTCTAGCGCAGATACGCAGTATTTT. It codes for CATRGVWGSSADTQYF.

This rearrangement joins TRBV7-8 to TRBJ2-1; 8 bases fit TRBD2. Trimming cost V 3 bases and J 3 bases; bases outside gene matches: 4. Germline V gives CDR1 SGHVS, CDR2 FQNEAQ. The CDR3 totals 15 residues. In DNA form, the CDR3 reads TGTGCCAGCAGCTTCGGGGGGGGCTTCTACAATGAGCAGTTCTTC. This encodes CASSFGGGFYNEQFF. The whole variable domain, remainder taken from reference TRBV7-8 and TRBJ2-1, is GAGVSQSPRYKVAKRGQDVALRCDPISGHVSLFWYQQALGQGPEFLTYFQNEAQLDKSGLPSDRFFAERPEGSVSTLKIQRTQQEDSAVYLCASSFGGGFYNEQFFGPGTRLTVL.

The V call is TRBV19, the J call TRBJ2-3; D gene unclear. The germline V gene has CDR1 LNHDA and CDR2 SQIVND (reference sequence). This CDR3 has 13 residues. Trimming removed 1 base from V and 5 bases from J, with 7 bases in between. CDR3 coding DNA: TGTGCCAGTAGTATAGTGGGGATAGATACGCAGTATTTT. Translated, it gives CASSIVGIDTQYF.

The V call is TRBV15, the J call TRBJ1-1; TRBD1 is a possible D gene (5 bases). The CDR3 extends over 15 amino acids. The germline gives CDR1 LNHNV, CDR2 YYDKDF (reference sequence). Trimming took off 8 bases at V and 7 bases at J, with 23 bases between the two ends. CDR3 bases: TGTGCCACCGGAGAGGGCGGGGACCTGAGTGATGAAGCTTTCTTT. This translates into CATGEGGDLSDEAFF.

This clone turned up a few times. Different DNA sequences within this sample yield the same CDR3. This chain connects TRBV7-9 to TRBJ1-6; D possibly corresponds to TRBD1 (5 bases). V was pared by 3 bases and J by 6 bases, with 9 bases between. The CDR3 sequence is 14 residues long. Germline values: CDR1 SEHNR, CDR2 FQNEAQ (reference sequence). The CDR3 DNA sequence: TGTGCCAGCAGCTTGGGGGAAGGTAATTCACCCCTCCACTTT. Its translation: CASSLGEGNSPLHF.

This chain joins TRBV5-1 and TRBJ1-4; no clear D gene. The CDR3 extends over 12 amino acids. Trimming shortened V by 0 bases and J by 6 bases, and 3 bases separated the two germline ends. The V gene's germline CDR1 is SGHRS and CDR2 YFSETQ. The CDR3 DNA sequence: TGCGCCAGCAGCTTGGAGGATGAAAAACTGTTTTTT. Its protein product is CASSLEDEKLFF. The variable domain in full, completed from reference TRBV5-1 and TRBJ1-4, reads KAGVTQTPRYLIKTRGQQVTLSCSPISGHRSVSWYQQTPGQGLQFLFEYFSETQRNKGNFPGRFSGRQFSNSRSEMNVSTLELGDSALYLCASSLEDEKLFFGSGTQLSVL.

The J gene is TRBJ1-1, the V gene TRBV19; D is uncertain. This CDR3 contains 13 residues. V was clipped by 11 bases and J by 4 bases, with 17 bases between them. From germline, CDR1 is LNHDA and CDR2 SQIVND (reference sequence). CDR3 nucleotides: TGTGCCTGCTCCTCGGGGAGTCGCACTGAAGCTTTCTTT. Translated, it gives CACSSGSRTEAFF.

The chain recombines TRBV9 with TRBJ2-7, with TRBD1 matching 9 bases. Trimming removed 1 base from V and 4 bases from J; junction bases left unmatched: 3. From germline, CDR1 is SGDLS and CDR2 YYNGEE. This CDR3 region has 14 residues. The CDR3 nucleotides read TGTGCCAGCAGCGTACGGGACAGGGATTACGAGCAGTACTTC. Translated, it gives CASSVRDRDYEQYF.

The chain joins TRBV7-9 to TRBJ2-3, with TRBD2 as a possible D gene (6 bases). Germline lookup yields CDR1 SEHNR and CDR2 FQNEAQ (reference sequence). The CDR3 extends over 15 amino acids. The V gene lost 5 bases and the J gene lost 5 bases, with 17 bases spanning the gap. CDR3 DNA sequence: TGTGCCAGCAGCCCCCATGGGACTGTGGGAGATACGCAGTATTTT. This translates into CASSPHGTVGDTQYF.

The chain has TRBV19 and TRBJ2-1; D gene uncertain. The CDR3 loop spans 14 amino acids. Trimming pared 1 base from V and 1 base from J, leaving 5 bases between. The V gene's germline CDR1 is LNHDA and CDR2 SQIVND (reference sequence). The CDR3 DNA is TGTGCCAGTAGTATAGGGGTGTCCTACAATGAGCAGTTCTTC. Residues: CASSIGVSYNEQFF.

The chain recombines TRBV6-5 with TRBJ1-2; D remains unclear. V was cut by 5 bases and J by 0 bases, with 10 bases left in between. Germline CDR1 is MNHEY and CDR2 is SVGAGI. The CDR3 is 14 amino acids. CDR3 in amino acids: CASSEPTPNYGYTF. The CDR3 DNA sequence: TGTGCCAGCAGTGAACCGACTCCTAACTATGGCTACACCTTC.